The rows below give T cell receptor beta chains drawn from one sample of a study of blood T cell repertoires in COVID-19. The method was immunoSEQ multiplex PCR; TCRdb's version includes in-frame clones alone and lacks a portion of them. The sample includes some 270,000 clones, 90% seen only once; the top ten take 4.1%. Material for sequencing was PBMCs or T cells enriched from blood (not recorded which). These receptors were obtained from a woman aged 25 to 45 with acute COVID-19. Each CDR3 is given with its conserved first and last residue. A D gene is named only where the DNA matches it firmly. Rows give clone size only sometimes, using once, few, many, or a class for an expanded clone.

v_gene | d_gene | abundance | CDR3aa
TRBV28 | - | few | CASSSPGSPHEQYF
TRBV9 | TRBD2 | - | CASSTSGGSYEQYF
TRBV5-1 | TRBD1 | - | CASSLEGQGRWGQYF
TRBV5-1 | TRBD2 | - | CASSPSGSSYNEQFF
TRBV29-1 | - | - | CSVVSVNKNIQYF
TRBV5-6 | - | - | CASSLDRAHKQFF
TRBV19 | TRBD2 | - | CASSASVGGDEQFF
TRBV3-1/TRBV3-2 | TRBD2 | - | CASSQDLGTSGRQYF
TRBV27 | - | - | CASSLGGPYNEQFF
TRBV7-2 | TRBD2 | - | CASSLGFPGLAGEQYF
TRBV4-1 | TRBD2 | - | CASSQDGTRDEQYF
TRBV13 | - | - | CASSSVSGDTYEQYF
TRBV3-1/TRBV3-2 | TRBD2 | - | CASSPIAGAADEQFF
TRBV3-1/TRBV3-2 | - | - | CASSQRYADEQYF
TRBV7-2 | TRBD1 | once | CASSLVTGAGNTIYF
TRBV11-1 | TRBD2 | - | CASSSMTSGSEQFF
TRBV27 | TRBD1 | - | CASKPGTGSHEQYF